A selection of T cell receptor beta chains follows, all from one sample in a study of T cells after yellow fever vaccination. TCRdb used MiXCR to reprocess the 5' RACE reads, holding one entry per CDR3 protein. The sample has about 320,000 distinct CDR3 sequences; approximately 7% are singletons. The sample in question was PBMCs, obtained around 45 days after the first yellow fever vaccination. These receptors came from a young man who received the YFV17D yellow fever vaccine. The CDR3 runs from the conserved cysteine through the conserved F or W. Fields, in order: CDR3 DNA, CDR3 protein, D gene, J gene, clone size, V gene. The D gene is left open where the match is weak. Size values are once, few and many counts, or a class for expanded clones, and some rows have none.

cdr3_nt: TGCGCCAGCAGCGTCGGACAGACCTATAATTCACCCCTCCACTTT; cdr3_aa: CASSVGQTYNSPLHF; d_call: NA; j_call: TRBJ1-6; clone_size: few; v_call: TRBV5-1
cdr3_nt: TGTGCCAGCAGTGACCCCTCCACCCGGGGACAGGGGACCACAGATACGCAGTATTTT; cdr3_aa: CASSDPSTRGQGTTDTQYF; d_call: TRBD1; j_call: TRBJ2-3; clone_size: few; v_call: TRBV25-1
cdr3_nt: TGTGCCAGCAGTTTAGGGGGTCACCTGTTCTCTGGAAACACCATATATTTT; cdr3_aa: CASSLGGHLFSGNTIYF; d_call: NA; j_call: TRBJ1-3; clone_size: many; v_call: TRBV12-3/TRBV12-4
cdr3_nt: TGTGCCAGCAATCAAGGAGTAGATTTGTTCTTC; cdr3_aa: CASNQGVDLFF; d_call: NA; j_call: TRBJ2-1; clone_size: few; v_call: TRBV6-2/TRBV6-3
cdr3_nt: TGCGCCAGCAGCTTGTCACTAGCGGGCTACAATGAGCAGTTCTTC; cdr3_aa: CASSLSLAGYNEQFF; d_call: TRBD2; j_call: TRBJ2-1; clone_size: NA; v_call: TRBV5-1
cdr3_nt: TGTGCCAGCAGTTTAGGGGCACCAGGGAACACCATATATTTT; cdr3_aa: CASSLGAPGNTIYF; d_call: NA; j_call: TRBJ1-3; clone_size: NA; v_call: TRBV12-3/TRBV12-4
cdr3_nt: TGCAGTGCTAGAGATTGGGGACAGGGTATGAACATTCAGTACTTC; cdr3_aa: CSARDWGQGMNIQYF; d_call: TRBD1; j_call: TRBJ2-4; clone_size: many; v_call: TRBV20-1
cdr3_nt: TGTGCCAGCAGCGTGGGATTCGGGGTAGGGGAGCAGTACTTC; cdr3_aa: CASSVGFGVGEQYF; d_call: NA; j_call: TRBJ2-7; clone_size: NA; v_call: TRBV9
cdr3_nt: TGTGCCAGCAGTTTTTACCGGGTACCCCGGGGAGCCAAAAACATTCAGTACTTC; cdr3_aa: CASSFYRVPRGAKNIQYF; d_call: NA; j_call: TRBJ2-4; clone_size: NA; v_call: TRBV12-3/TRBV12-4
cdr3_nt: TGTGCCATCAGTGAGTACGGCCTCAGGGAGGAATCCTACGAGCAGTACTTC; cdr3_aa: CAISEYGLREESYEQYF; d_call: NA; j_call: TRBJ2-7; clone_size: many; v_call: TRBV10-3
cdr3_nt: TGCAGTGCTAGAAATCCAAGGGTGGCAGGTCGATGGTCACCCCTCCACTTT; cdr3_aa: CSARNPRVAGRWSPLHF; d_call: NA; j_call: TRBJ1-6; clone_size: few; v_call: TRBV20-1
cdr3_nt: TGTGCCAGCAGTCCGTGGACAGGGGGCGGAAACACTGAAGCTTTCTTT; cdr3_aa: CASSPWTGGGNTEAFF; d_call: TRBD1; j_call: TRBJ1-1; clone_size: NA; v_call: TRBV6-1
cdr3_nt: TGTGCCAGCAGCCGACCGACTAGCACAGATACGCAGTATTTT; cdr3_aa: CASSRPTSTDTQYF; d_call: NA; j_call: TRBJ2-3; clone_size: NA; v_call: TRBV3-1
cdr3_nt: TGTGCCAGCAGCCCCGGACGGCCCCATTTGTCTGGCTATGGCTACACCTTC; cdr3_aa: CASSPGRPHLSGYGYTF; d_call: NA; j_call: TRBJ1-2; clone_size: NA; v_call: TRBV7-2
cdr3_nt: TGTGCCAGCAGTTACTCAGAACTTGAAGCGAACACTGAAGCTTTCTTT; cdr3_aa: CASSYSELEANTEAFF; d_call: NA; j_call: TRBJ1-1; clone_size: NA; v_call: TRBV6-5
cdr3_nt: TGCAGTGCAACCCCCGGGACTTCCACAGATACGCAGTATTTT; cdr3_aa: CSATPGTSTDTQYF; d_call: NA; j_call: TRBJ2-3; clone_size: few; v_call: TRBV20-1
cdr3_nt: TGCGCCAGCGAGCCCGGGACAGGGCCCTACGAGCAGTACTTC; cdr3_aa: CASEPGTGPYEQYF; d_call: TRBD1; j_call: TRBJ2-7; clone_size: many; v_call: TRBV5-1
cdr3_nt: TGTGCCAGCAGACAGAGCTCAGGAGGCAGGGGTTTGTCCCGGAACCTCACTGAAGCTTTCTTT; cdr3_aa: CASRQSSGGRGLSRNLTEAFF; d_call: NA; j_call: TRBJ1-1; clone_size: many; v_call: TRBV6-2/TRBV6-3
cdr3_nt: TGCGCCAGCAGCCCCTCGACGGCCAGGAACACTGAAGCTTTCTTT; cdr3_aa: CASSPSTARNTEAFF; d_call: NA; j_call: TRBJ1-1; clone_size: many; v_call: TRBV4-1
cdr3_nt: TGCGCCAGCAGTGAGTGCGACGGCTCGATCCCGGGGGCCAACGTCCTGACTTTC; cdr3_aa: CASSECDGSIPGANVLTF; d_call: NA; j_call: TRBJ2-6; clone_size: few; v_call: TRBV23-1
cdr3_nt: TGTGCCAGCAGTTTCGGGTTCCAGGTCCGGGACTCGAATGAGCAGTTCTTC; cdr3_aa: CASSFGFQVRDSNEQFF; d_call: NA; j_call: TRBJ2-1; clone_size: few; v_call: TRBV6-2/TRBV6-3
cdr3_nt: TGTGCCAGCAGCTTAGTGGCTAGCGAGGGGACCCAGTACTTC; cdr3_aa: CASSLVASEGTQYF; d_call: NA; j_call: TRBJ2-5; clone_size: few; v_call: TRBV7-2
cdr3_nt: TGTGCCAGCAGTCAGCGGACGGGCCTAGGCTACACCTTC; cdr3_aa: CASSQRTGLGYTF; d_call: NA; j_call: TRBJ1-2; clone_size: NA; v_call: TRBV27
cdr3_nt: TGTGCCAGCAGTTACTTTTCGGGGACCTACGAGCAGTACTTC; cdr3_aa: CASSYFSGTYEQYF; d_call: NA; j_call: TRBJ2-7; clone_size: NA; v_call: TRBV6-5
cdr3_nt: TGCGCCAGCAGCCCGACAGGTCCCGGGGAGCTGTTTTTT; cdr3_aa: CASSPTGPGELFF; d_call: NA; j_call: TRBJ2-2; clone_size: few; v_call: TRBV5-1
cdr3_nt: TGTGCCAGCAGCTTCCGAGGGTCGCGAAATGAGCAGTTCTTC; cdr3_aa: CASSFRGSRNEQFF; d_call: NA; j_call: TRBJ2-1; clone_size: few; v_call: TRBV11-3
cdr3_nt: TGTGCCAGCTCGCTGGGACAGGAAACTTATGGCTACACCTTC; cdr3_aa: CASSLGQETYGYTF; d_call: TRBD1; j_call: TRBJ1-2; clone_size: NA; v_call: TRBV18
cdr3_nt: TGCAGTGCTAGGAGCGGTGACTCTGGAAACACCATATATTTT; cdr3_aa: CSARSGDSGNTIYF; d_call: NA; j_call: TRBJ1-3; clone_size: few; v_call: TRBV20-1
cdr3_nt: TGTGCCAGCAGCAAACCCGGCAGGTCCCCCTCTGGAAACACCATATATTTT; cdr3_aa: CASSKPGRSPSGNTIYF; d_call: NA; j_call: TRBJ1-3; clone_size: NA; v_call: TRBV21-1
cdr3_nt: TGTGCCAGCAGCAATGGGCGGATCTACGAGCAGTACTTC; cdr3_aa: CASSNGRIYEQYF; d_call: NA; j_call: TRBJ2-7; clone_size: few; v_call: TRBV21-1
cdr3_nt: TGCGCCAGCAGCTTGGCCGAAGGGGGGGTTCAAGAGACCCAGTACTTC; cdr3_aa: CASSLAEGGVQETQYF; d_call: NA; j_call: TRBJ2-5; clone_size: many; v_call: TRBV5-1
cdr3_nt: TGTGCCAGCAGCCAAGCCGGGATTTCAGCTAACTATGGCTACACCTTC; cdr3_aa: CASSQAGISANYGYTF; d_call: NA; j_call: TRBJ1-2; clone_size: few; v_call: TRBV4-2
cdr3_nt: TGTGCCAGCAGTTTAGCAGGGGCTCAAGGAAACAACATATATTTT; cdr3_aa: CASSLAGAQGNNIYF; d_call: NA; j_call: TRBJ1-3; clone_size: NA; v_call: TRBV28
cdr3_nt: TGTGCCAGCAGCCACTCAGAAGAGATTTATGGCTACACCTTC; cdr3_aa: CASSHSEEIYGYTF; d_call: NA; j_call: TRBJ1-2; clone_size: NA; v_call: TRBV3-1
cdr3_nt: TGTGCCAGCAGCCTGGGGACGGAGCTCACAGATACGCAGTATTTT; cdr3_aa: CASSLGTELTDTQYF; d_call: NA; j_call: TRBJ2-3; clone_size: few; v_call: TRBV11-3
cdr3_nt: TGCAGTGCCCCTTTTGCACCCGGGGAGCTGTTTTTT; cdr3_aa: CSAPFAPGELFF; d_call: NA; j_call: TRBJ2-2; clone_size: few; v_call: TRBV20-1
cdr3_nt: TGTGCCAGCAGCTTTAGGATGCGCACAGATACGCAGTATTTT; cdr3_aa: CASSFRMRTDTQYF; d_call: NA; j_call: TRBJ2-3; clone_size: few; v_call: TRBV11-2
cdr3_nt: TGTGCCAGTAGTATGTGGACAGGGGGCCTAACGGCTGAAGCTTTCTTT; cdr3_aa: CASSMWTGGLTAEAFF; d_call: TRBD1; j_call: TRBJ1-1; clone_size: few; v_call: TRBV19
cdr3_nt: TGTGCCAGCAGCTGGGACAGGGGACCCAACACCGGGGAGCTGTTTTTT; cdr3_aa: CASSWDRGPNTGELFF; d_call: TRBD1; j_call: TRBJ2-2; clone_size: NA; v_call: TRBV5-6
cdr3_nt: TGCAGCGTTGAGCCGACAGGAATTCAAGAGACCCAGTACTTC; cdr3_aa: CSVEPTGIQETQYF; d_call: NA; j_call: TRBJ2-5; clone_size: NA; v_call: TRBV29-1
cdr3_nt: TGTGCCAGCAGCTCCCGGGACAGGGAGGACGAGCAGTACTTC; cdr3_aa: CASSSRDREDEQYF; d_call: TRBD1; j_call: TRBJ2-7; clone_size: NA; v_call: TRBV11-3
cdr3_nt: TGTGCCAGCAGCCCAGGGGGCCTCACTGAAGCTTTCTTT; cdr3_aa: CASSPGGLTEAFF; d_call: TRBD1; j_call: TRBJ1-1; clone_size: many; v_call: TRBV7-6
cdr3_nt: TGTGCCAGCAGTTTATCCCGGTTTCTGAGCTCCTATAATTCACCCCTCCACTTT; cdr3_aa: CASSLSRFLSSYNSPLHF; d_call: NA; j_call: TRBJ1-6; clone_size: many; v_call: TRBV28
cdr3_nt: TGTGCCAGCAGCCAAGACTTCGACAGGAGATACGAGCAGTACTTC; cdr3_aa: CASSQDFDRRYEQYF; d_call: NA; j_call: TRBJ2-7; clone_size: many; v_call: TRBV14
cdr3_nt: TGCGCCAGCAGCGTCACACCCCAAGAGACCCAGTACTTC; cdr3_aa: CASSVTPQETQYF; d_call: NA; j_call: TRBJ2-5; clone_size: few; v_call: TRBV5-1
cdr3_nt: TGTGCCAGCAGTGAACGGGTGCAGGGGGCTTCCGAGCAGTACTTC; cdr3_aa: CASSERVQGASEQYF; d_call: TRBD1; j_call: TRBJ2-7; clone_size: NA; v_call: TRBV6-1
cdr3_nt: TGCAGTGCTATACAGGGTAGGGCTAGTAGTCAGCCCCAGCATTTT; cdr3_aa: CSAIQGRASSQPQHF; d_call: NA; j_call: TRBJ1-5; clone_size: few; v_call: TRBV20-1
cdr3_nt: TGTGCCAGCAGCTTGCCGGGGCCAGGGACCCAGTACTTC; cdr3_aa: CASSLPGPGTQYF; d_call: NA; j_call: TRBJ2-5; clone_size: few; v_call: TRBV7-9
cdr3_nt: TGCGCCAGCAGCCCCAGACAGGGTGGCCAAGAGACCCAGTACTTC; cdr3_aa: CASSPRQGGQETQYF; d_call: TRBD1; j_call: TRBJ2-5; clone_size: few; v_call: TRBV4-3
cdr3_nt: TGTGCCAGCAGCTCGGGACAGGGGTCTGGCTACACCTTC; cdr3_aa: CASSSGQGSGYTF; d_call: TRBD1; j_call: TRBJ1-2; clone_size: many; v_call: TRBV7-9
cdr3_nt: TGTGCCAGCAGTTACAGGCCTAACTATGGCTACACCTTC; cdr3_aa: CASSYRPNYGYTF; d_call: NA; j_call: TRBJ1-2; clone_size: NA; v_call: TRBV6-2/TRBV6-3
cdr3_nt: TGCAGCGTTGACCGGACCAAGTCGAATGGCTACACCTTC; cdr3_aa: CSVDRTKSNGYTF; d_call: NA; j_call: TRBJ1-2; clone_size: few; v_call: TRBV29-1
cdr3_nt: TGTGCCAGCAGCTTTCGGGACACCCAGGCGACCGGGGAGCTGTTTTTT; cdr3_aa: CASSFRDTQATGELFF; d_call: NA; j_call: TRBJ2-2; clone_size: many; v_call: TRBV7-9
cdr3_nt: TGTGCCAGCAGCTGGGGGGACAGGACCTACGAGCAGTACTTC; cdr3_aa: CASSWGDRTYEQYF; d_call: TRBD1; j_call: TRBJ2-7; clone_size: few; v_call: TRBV7-2
cdr3_nt: TGTGCCAGCAGCCCCCCGGGCCGGGTTGAGCAGTACTTC; cdr3_aa: CASSPPGRVEQYF; d_call: NA; j_call: TRBJ2-7; clone_size: few; v_call: TRBV7-2
cdr3_nt: TGTGCCAGCAGTCCCCCGGGACAGGACGATTATGGCTACACCTTC; cdr3_aa: CASSPPGQDDYGYTF; d_call: TRBD1; j_call: TRBJ1-2; clone_size: NA; v_call: TRBV12-3/TRBV12-4
cdr3_nt: TGTGCCAGCAGCTTCTCGGGGGTAGCGGGGGTCACAGATACGCAGTATTTT; cdr3_aa: CASSFSGVAGVTDTQYF; d_call: TRBD2; j_call: TRBJ2-3; clone_size: few; v_call: TRBV7-2
cdr3_nt: TGCGCCAGCACCCCCCCTGGGGGGGGGCCTGGGAATGCAGATACGCAGTATTTT; cdr3_aa: CASTPPGGGPGNADTQYF; d_call: NA; j_call: TRBJ2-3; clone_size: many; v_call: TRBV23-1
cdr3_nt: TGTGCCAGCAGTCAGGGGGCCTGGGGGTACGAGCAGTACTTC; cdr3_aa: CASSQGAWGYEQYF; d_call: TRBD1; j_call: TRBJ2-7; clone_size: many; v_call: TRBV6-1